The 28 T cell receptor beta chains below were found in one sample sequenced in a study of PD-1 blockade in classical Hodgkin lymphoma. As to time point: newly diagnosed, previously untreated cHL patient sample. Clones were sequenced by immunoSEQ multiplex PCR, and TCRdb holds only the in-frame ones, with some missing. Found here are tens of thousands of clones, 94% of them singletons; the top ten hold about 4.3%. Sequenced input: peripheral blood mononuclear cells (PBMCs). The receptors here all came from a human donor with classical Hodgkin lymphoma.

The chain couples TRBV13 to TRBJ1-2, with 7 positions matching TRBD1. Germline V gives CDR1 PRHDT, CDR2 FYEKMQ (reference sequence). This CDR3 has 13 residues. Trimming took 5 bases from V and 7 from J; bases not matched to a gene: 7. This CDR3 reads CASSQGQAFGYTF. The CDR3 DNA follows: TGTGCCAGCAGCCAAGGACAGGCCTTTGGCTACACCTTC.

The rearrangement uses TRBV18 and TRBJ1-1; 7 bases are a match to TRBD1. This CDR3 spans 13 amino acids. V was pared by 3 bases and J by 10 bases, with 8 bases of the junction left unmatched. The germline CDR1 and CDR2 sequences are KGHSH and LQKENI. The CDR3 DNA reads TGTGCCAGCTCACCCCAGGGGGTTGCCAGAGCTTTCTTT. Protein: CASSPQGVARAFF.

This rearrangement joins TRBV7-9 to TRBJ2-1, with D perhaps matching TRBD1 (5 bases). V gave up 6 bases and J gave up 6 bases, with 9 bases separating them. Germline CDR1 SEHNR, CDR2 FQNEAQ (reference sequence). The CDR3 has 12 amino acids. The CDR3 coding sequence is TGTGCCAGCAGTCAAGGGGCCAATGAGCAGTTCTTC. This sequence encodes CASSQGANEQFF.

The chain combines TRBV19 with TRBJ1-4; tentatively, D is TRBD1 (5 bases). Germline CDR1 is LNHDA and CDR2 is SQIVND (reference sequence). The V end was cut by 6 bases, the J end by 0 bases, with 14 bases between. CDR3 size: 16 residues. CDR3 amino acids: CASSPRGAATNEKLFF. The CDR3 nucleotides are TGTGCCAGTAGCCCGAGGGGAGCCGCAACTAATGAAAAACTGTTTTTT.

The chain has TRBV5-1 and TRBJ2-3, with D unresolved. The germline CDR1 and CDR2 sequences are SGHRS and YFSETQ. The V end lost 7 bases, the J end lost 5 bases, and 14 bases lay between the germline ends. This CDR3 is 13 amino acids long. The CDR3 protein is CASGEQSLDTQYF. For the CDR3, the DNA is TGCGCCAGCGGCGAGCAGTCGCTAGATACGCAGTATTTT.

CDR3 sequence (DNA): TGTGCCAGCAGTTTTACGGGACAGGGTAGCAATCAGCCCCAGCATTTT. Translating it yields CASSFTGQGSNQPQHF. The chain couples TRBV28 to TRBJ1-5; TRBD1 matches at 9 bases. CDR3 size: 16 residues. Germline CDR1 is MDHEN and CDR2 is SYDVKM. V lost 3 bases, J lost 0 bases, and 3 bases stayed unmatched.

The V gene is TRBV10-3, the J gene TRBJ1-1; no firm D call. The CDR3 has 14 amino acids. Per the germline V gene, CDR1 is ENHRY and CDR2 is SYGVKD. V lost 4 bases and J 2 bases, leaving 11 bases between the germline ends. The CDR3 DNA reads TGTGCCATCAGTGTAGCGTCCAGCAACACTGAAGCTTTCTTT. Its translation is CAISVASSNTEAFF.

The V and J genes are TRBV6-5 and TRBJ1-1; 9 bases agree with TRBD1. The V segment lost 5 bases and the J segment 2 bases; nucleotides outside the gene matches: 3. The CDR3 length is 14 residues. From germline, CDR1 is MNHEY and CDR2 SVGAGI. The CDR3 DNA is TGTGCCAGCAGTGACAGGGGGAGAAACACTGAAGCTTTCTTT. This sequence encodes CASSDRGRNTEAFF.

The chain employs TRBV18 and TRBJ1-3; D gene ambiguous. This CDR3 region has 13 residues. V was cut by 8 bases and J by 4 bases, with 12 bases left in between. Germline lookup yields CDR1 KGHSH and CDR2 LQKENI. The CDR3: CASQEITGNTIYF. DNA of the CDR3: TGTGCCAGCCAAGAGATAACGGGAAACACCATATATTTT.

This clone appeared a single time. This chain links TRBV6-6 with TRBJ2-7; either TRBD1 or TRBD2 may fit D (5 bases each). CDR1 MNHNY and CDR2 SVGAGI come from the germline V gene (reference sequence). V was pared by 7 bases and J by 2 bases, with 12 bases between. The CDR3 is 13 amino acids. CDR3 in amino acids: CASIGTATYEQYF. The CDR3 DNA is TGTGCCAGCATCGGGACCGCGACCTACGAGCAGTACTTC.

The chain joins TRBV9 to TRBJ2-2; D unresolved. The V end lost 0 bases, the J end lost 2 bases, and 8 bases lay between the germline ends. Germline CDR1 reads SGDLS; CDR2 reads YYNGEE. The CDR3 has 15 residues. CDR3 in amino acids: CASSVGLTNTGELFF. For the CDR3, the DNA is TGTGCCAGCAGCGTAGGGCTTACAAACACCGGGGAGCTGTTTTTT.

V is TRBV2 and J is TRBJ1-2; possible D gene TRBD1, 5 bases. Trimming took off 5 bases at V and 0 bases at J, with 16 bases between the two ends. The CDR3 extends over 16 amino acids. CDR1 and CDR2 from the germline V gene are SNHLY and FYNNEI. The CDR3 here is CASSQEGVGANYGYTF. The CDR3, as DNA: TGTGCCAGCAGTCAGGAAGGGGTTGGGGCTAACTATGGCTACACCTTC.

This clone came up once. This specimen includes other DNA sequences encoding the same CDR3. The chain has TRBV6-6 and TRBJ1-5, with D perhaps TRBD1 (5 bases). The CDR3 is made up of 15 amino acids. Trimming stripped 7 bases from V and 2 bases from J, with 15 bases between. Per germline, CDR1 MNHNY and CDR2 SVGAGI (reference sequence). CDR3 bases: TGTGCCAGCACCCAGGGTCGGGGTGGCAATCAGCCCCAGCATTTT. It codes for CASTQGRGGNQPQHF.

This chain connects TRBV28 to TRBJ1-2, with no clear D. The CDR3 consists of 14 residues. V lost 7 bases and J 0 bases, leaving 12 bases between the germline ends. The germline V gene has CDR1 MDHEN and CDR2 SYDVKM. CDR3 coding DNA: TGTGCCAGCATTGCACACGGAGCTAACTATGGCTACACCTTC. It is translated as CASIAHGANYGYTF.

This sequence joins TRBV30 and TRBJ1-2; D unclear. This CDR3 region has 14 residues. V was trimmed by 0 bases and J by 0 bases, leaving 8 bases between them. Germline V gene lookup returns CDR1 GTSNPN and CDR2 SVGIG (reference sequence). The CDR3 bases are TGTGCCTGGAGTGTTTGGGAGGCTAACTATGGCTACACCTTC. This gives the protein CAWSVWEANYGYTF. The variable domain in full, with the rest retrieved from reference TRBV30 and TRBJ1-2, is SQTIHQWPATLVQPVGSPLSLECTVEGTSNPNLYWYRQAAGRGLQLLFYSVGIGQISSEVPQNLSASRPQDRQFILSSKKLLLSDSGFYLCAWSVWEANYGYTFGSGTRLTVV.

CDR3 protein: CASSGGYSNTEAFF. CDR3 bases: TGCGCCAGCAGTGGGGGGTACAGTAACACTGAAGCTTTCTTT. J is TRBJ1-1 and V is TRBV10-2, with a possible D match to TRBD1 (5 bases). CDR3 length: 14 amino acids. The germline V gene has CDR1 WSHSY and CDR2 SAAADI. V gave up 4 bases and J gave up 2 bases, with 11 bases separating them.

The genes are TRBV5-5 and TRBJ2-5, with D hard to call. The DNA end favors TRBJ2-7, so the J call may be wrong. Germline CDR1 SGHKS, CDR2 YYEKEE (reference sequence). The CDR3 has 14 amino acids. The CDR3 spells CASSLRHSLYEQYF. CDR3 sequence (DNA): TGTGCCAGCAGCTTGCGTCACAGTCTATACGAGCAGTACTTC.

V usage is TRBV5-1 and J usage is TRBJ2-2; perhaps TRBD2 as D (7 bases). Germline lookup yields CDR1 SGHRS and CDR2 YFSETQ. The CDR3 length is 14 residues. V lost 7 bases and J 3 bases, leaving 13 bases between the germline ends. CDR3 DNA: TGCGCCAGCCTCCGGGGGGCGGACACCGGGGAGCTGTTTTTT. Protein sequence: CASLRGADTGELFF.

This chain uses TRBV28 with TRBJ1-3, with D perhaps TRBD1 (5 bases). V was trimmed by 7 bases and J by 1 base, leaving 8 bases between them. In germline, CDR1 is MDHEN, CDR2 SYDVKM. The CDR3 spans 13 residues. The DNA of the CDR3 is TGTGCCAGCACGGGGGTTTCTGGAAACACCATATATTTT. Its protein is CASTGVSGNTIYF.

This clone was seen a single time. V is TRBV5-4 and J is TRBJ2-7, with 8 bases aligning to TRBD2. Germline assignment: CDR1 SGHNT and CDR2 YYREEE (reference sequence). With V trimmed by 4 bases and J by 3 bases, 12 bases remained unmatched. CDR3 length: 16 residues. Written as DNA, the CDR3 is TGTGCCAGCAGCCCGCGAATGGGACTAGTAGACTACGAGCAGTACTTC. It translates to CASSPRMGLVDYEQYF.

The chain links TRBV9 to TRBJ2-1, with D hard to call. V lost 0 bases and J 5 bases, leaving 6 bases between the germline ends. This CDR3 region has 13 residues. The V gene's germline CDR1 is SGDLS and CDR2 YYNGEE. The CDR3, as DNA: TGTGCCAGCAGCGTAGGGCAGGACAATGAGCAGTTCTTC. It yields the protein CASSVGQDNEQFF.

The CDR3 DNA is TGTGCCAGCAAGGGGAGCTCCTACAATGAGCAGTTCTTC. Translated: CASKGSSYNEQFF. J is TRBJ2-1 and V is TRBV2; either TRBD1 or TRBD2 may fit D (5 bases each). V lost 7 bases to trimming and J lost 0 bases, with 7 bases between them. The CDR3 is 13 amino acids. Germline V CDR1 and CDR2: SNHLY, FYNNEI.

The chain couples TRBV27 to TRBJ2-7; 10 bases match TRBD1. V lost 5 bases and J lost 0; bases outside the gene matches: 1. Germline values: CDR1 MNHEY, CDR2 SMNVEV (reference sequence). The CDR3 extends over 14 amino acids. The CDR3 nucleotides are TGTGCCAGCAGTCGGACAGGGGGCTCCTACGAGCAGTACTTC. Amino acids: CASSRTGGSYEQYF.

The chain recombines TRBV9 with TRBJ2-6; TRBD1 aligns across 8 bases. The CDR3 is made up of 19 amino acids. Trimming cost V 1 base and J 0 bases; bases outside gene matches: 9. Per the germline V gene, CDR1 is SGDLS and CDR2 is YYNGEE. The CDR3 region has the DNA TGTGCCAGCAGCGTACCAAGTACAGGGGGGAGCTCTGGGGCCAACGTCCTGACTTTC. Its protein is CASSVPSTGGSSGANVLTF.

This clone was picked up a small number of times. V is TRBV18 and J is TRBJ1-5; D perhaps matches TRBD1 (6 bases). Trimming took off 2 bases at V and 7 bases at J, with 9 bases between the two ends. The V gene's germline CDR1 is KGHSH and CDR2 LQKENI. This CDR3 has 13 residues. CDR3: CASSPGGEQPQHF. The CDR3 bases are TGTGCCAGCTCACCAGGGGGCGAACAGCCCCAGCATTTT.

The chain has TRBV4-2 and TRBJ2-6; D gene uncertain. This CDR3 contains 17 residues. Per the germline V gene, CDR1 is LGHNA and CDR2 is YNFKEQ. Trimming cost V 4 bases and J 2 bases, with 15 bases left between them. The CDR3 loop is CASSPDPLGPGANVLTF. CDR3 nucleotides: TGTGCCAGCAGCCCCGACCCTCTGGGCCCTGGGGCCAACGTCCTGACTTTC.

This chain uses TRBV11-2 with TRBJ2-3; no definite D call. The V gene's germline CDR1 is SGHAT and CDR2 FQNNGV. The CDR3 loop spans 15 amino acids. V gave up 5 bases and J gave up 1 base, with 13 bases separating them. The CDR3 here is CASSLYGGGTDTQYF. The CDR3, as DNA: TGTGCCAGCAGCCTTTATGGTGGCGGCACAGATACGCAGTATTTT.

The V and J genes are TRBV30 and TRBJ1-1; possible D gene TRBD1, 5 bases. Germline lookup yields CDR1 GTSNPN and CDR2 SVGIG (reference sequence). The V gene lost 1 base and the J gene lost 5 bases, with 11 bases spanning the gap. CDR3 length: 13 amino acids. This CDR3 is CAWSEVGDTEAFF. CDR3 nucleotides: TGTGCCTGGAGTGAAGTAGGGGATACTGAAGCTTTCTTT.